These 21 T cell receptor beta chains share one sample of origin, sequenced in a study of beta chain features in type 1 diabetes. Study-level results: Moderately but significantly shorter TCRB CDR3s were found in Type 1 diabetes patients in all four CD4+ subsets.

As every portion of the isolated RNA was reverse transcribed, the sequencing read expressed TCRB transcripts. Measured with immunoSEQ multiplex PCR; TCRdb has only the in-frame clones, and not every one. This table has about 52,000 clones, roughly 41% appearing once. Their recognized antigens are unknown. Material: Tregs from blood. The source is a man aged 30 to 39 with type 1 diabetes.

The rearrangement uses TRBV28 and TRBJ2-7; D not resolved. This CDR3 has 11 residues. The ends were cut back, 5 bases at V and 3 bases at J, with 5 bases in the middle. CDR1 is MDHEN, CDR2 SYDVKM, per germline. CDR3 sequence (DNA): TGTGCCAGCAGTCCGTACTACGAGCAGTACTTC. This codes for CASSPYYEQYF.

The genes are TRBV4-2 and TRBJ2-3; 8 bases line up with TRBD2. The trim removed 4 bases at V and 4 bases at J, leaving 7 bases unmatched. The CDR3 is 15 residues long. Germline V lookup: CDR1 LGHNA, CDR2 YNFKEQ. CDR3 in DNA: TGTGCCAGCAGCCTGGGGACTAGTCCCGCAGATACGCAGTATTTT. Translated, it gives CASSLGTSPADTQYF.

This chain joins TRBV11-2 and TRBJ2-7; 11 positions match TRBD2. V lost 5 bases, J lost 0 bases, and 3 bases stayed unmatched. Germline V lookup: CDR1 SGHAT, CDR2 FQNNGV. There are 15 residues in the CDR3. The CDR3 loop reads CASSTTSGSSYEQYF. The CDR3 DNA reads as TGTGCCAGCAGCACCACTAGCGGGAGCTCCTACGAGCAGTACTTC.

This clone has a count of ten or more. Written as DNA, the CDR3 is TGTGCCAGCAGGACGACAGGCCAGGGCTACACCTTC. This codes for CASRTTGQGYTF. The J gene is TRBJ1-2, the V gene TRBV2; TRBD1 might be the D (6 bases). This CDR3 has 12 residues. The V gene's germline CDR1 is SNHLY and CDR2 FYNNEI. V shed 6 bases and J shed 8 bases, with 13 bases lying between them.

The V and J genes are TRBV9 and TRBJ2-2; 8 positions agree with TRBD2. This CDR3 spans 15 amino acids. Per the germline V gene, CDR1 is SGDLS and CDR2 is YYNGEE. J was trimmed by 2 bases and V by 2 bases; bases with no gene match: 2. The chain's CDR3 is CASSVTSENTGELFF. The CDR3 DNA follows: TGTGCCAGCAGCGTGACTAGCGAAAACACCGGGGAGCTGTTTTTT.

This clone has a handful of counts. The chain joins TRBV4-2 to TRBJ2-1; weak D call: TRBD2 (6 bases). The CDR3 is 16 residues long. Germline V gives CDR1 LGHNA, CDR2 YNFKEQ. The V and J ends lost 1 base and 3 bases respectively, with 13 bases between them. The CDR3 region has the DNA TGTGCCAGCAGCCAAGTTCCGGGAGCGTTCTACAATGAGCAGTTCTTC. Its translation: CASSQVPGAFYNEQFF.

Here the CDR3 reads CASRSGSNTGELFF. The CDR3 bases are TGTGCCAGCAGATCCGGGTCGAACACCGGGGAGCTGTTTTTT. The chain couples TRBV6-6 to TRBJ2-2, with D uncertain. This CDR3 comprises 14 residues. The germline gives CDR1 MNHNY, CDR2 SVGAGI (reference sequence). Trimming stripped 6 bases from V and 0 bases from J, with 8 bases between.

The V and J genes are TRBV6-5 and TRBJ1-5; D is unclear. The CDR3 is made up of 13 amino acids. Trimming shortened V by 5 bases and J by 7 bases, and 12 bases separated the two germline ends. CDR1 is MNHEY, CDR2 SVGAGI, per germline. CDR3 amino acids: CASSERGGQPQHF. The DNA for the CDR3 is TGTGCCAGCAGTGAACGGGGTGGCCAGCCCCAGCATTTT.

Only a few counts were recorded for this clone. The J gene is TRBJ2-3, the V gene TRBV7-7; 8 bases align to TRBD2. Trimming took 5 bases from V and 5 from J; bases not matched to a gene: 9. Germline values: CDR1 SSHAT, CDR2 FNYEAQ (reference sequence). The CDR3 is made up of 15 amino acids. As DNA, the CDR3 is TGTGCCAGCAGCCAAGGACTAGCCAGGGGAGATACGCAGTATTTT. It translates to CASSQGLARGDTQYF.

This clone has more than one count but fewer than ten. The gene calls are TRBV14 and TRBJ2-3; 10 bases fit TRBD1. The germline V gene has CDR1 SGHDN and CDR2 FVKESK. This CDR3 spans 17 amino acids. The J segment lost 4 bases and the V segment lost 2 bases, leaving 9 bases of the junction unmatched. The CDR3 reads CASSQRSGTGASDTQYF. CDR3 in DNA: TGTGCCAGCAGCCAACGCTCCGGGACAGGGGCCTCAGATACGCAGTATTTT.

V usage is TRBV29-1 and J usage is TRBJ2-1; D is unresolved. This CDR3 comprises 14 residues. The V end was cut by 7 bases, the J end by 12 bases, with 25 bases between. Looked up from germline, CDR1 is SQVTM and CDR2 is ANQGSEA. The CDR3 sequence: CSANDLGFWSPQFF. DNA of the CDR3: TGCAGCGCAAACGACCTCGGGTTTTGGAGCCCGCAGTTCTTC.

The V and J genes are TRBV30 and TRBJ1-5; no clear D gene. Germline loops: CDR1 GTSNPN, CDR2 SVGIG (reference sequence). CDR3 length: 11 amino acids. CDR3 in amino acids: CAGGRNQPQHF. CDR3 sequence (DNA): TGTGCGGGTGGGCGTAATCAGCCCCAGCATTTT.

This clone was found a few times. The chain recombines TRBV27 with TRBJ1-5; 8 positions agree with TRBD1. There are 15 residues in the CDR3. The V gene end was trimmed by 5 bases and the J gene end by 6 bases; junction bases not matched to a gene: 9. Germline values: CDR1 MNHEY, CDR2 SMNVEV (reference sequence). CDR3 in DNA: TGTGCCAGCAGTGGCGGACAGGGAACTTTTCAGCCCCAGCATTTT. Protein: CASSGGQGTFQPQHF.

V usage is TRBV18 and J usage is TRBJ1-1, with D unclear. V dropped 5 bases and J dropped 5 bases, with 15 bases sitting between them. This CDR3 contains 14 residues. CDR1 KGHSH and CDR2 LQKENI come from the germline V gene. The CDR3 region has the DNA TGTGCCAGCTCATTTTCCCCCGGGGAGACTGAAGCTTTCTTT. Amino acids: CASSFSPGETEAFF.

This sequence joins TRBV7-3 and TRBJ2-6; D uncertain. The CDR3 length is 14 residues. CDR1 is SGHTA and CDR2 is FQGTGA in the germline V gene. Trimming cost V 3 bases and J 4 bases, with 7 bases left between them. CDR3 amino acids: CASSLGQGANVLTF. The CDR3 coding sequence is TGTGCCAGCAGCTTGGGCCAGGGGGCCAACGTCCTGACTTTC.

This chain joins TRBV7-6 and TRBJ2-3, with D maybe TRBD2 (6 bases). Germline CDR1 SGHVS, CDR2 FNYEAQ. The CDR3 totals 14 residues. Trimming took off 3 bases at V and 1 base at J, with 8 bases between the two ends. DNA for the CDR3: TGTGCCAGCAGCTTGCAGCGGGGCACAGATACGCAGTATTTT. Translation gives CASSLQRGTDTQYF.

The V call is TRBV6-5, the J call TRBJ2-7; D may be TRBD1 (6 bases). Germline-derived CDR1 and CDR2 are MNHEY and SVGAGI. V lost 0 bases and J lost 4, with 13 bases in between. This CDR3 has 15 amino acids. The CDR3 loop reads CASSYSIWDTYEQYF. CDR3 nucleotide sequence: TGTGCCAGCAGTTACTCGATATGGGACACTTACGAGCAGTACTTC.

V and J are TRBV7-9 and TRBJ2-3, with 8 bases matching TRBD1. The CDR3 contains 14 residues. Germline V gives CDR1 SEHNR, CDR2 FQNEAQ (reference sequence). V was clipped by 5 bases and J by 5 bases; unmatched bases: 6. CDR3 in amino acids: CASSLGQGGDTQYF. The CDR3 DNA reads as TGTGCCAGCAGCCTAGGACAGGGTGGAGATACGCAGTATTTT.

The rearrangement joins TRBV5-1 to TRBJ1-3; weak D call: TRBD1 (5 bases). CDR3 size: 17 residues. Trimming removed 1 base from V and 1 base from J, with 15 bases in between. CDR1 is SGHRS, CDR2 YFSETQ, per germline. The chain's CDR3 is CASSLRAQGLSGNTIYF. CDR3 sequence (DNA): TGCGCCAGCAGCTTGAGGGCGCAGGGCCTTTCTGGAAACACCATATATTTT.

This clone was seen more than once but under ten times. The genes are TRBV5-1 and TRBJ2-3; D is ambiguous. Trimming pared 4 bases from V and 4 bases from J, leaving 7 bases between. Germline CDR1 SGHRS, CDR2 YFSETQ. This CDR3 spans 12 amino acids. CDR3 loop: CASSLEADTQYF. CDR3 DNA: TGCGCCAGCAGCCTAGAGGCAGATACGCAGTATTTT.

This clone was observed a few times. This rearrangement joins TRBV7-3 to TRBJ2-6, with D possibly being TRBD2 (5 bases). Looked up from germline, CDR1 is SGHTA and CDR2 is FQGTGA. Trimming took off 2 bases at V and 2 bases at J, with 7 bases between the two ends. The CDR3 covers 15 residues. The CDR3 loop reads CASSLGGPGANVLTF. The CDR3 DNA reads as TGTGCCAGCAGCTTAGGAGGTCCTGGGGCCAACGTCCTGACTTTC.